Each of the 9 T cell receptor beta chains below was sequenced from the same sample in a study of vaccination and CD4 T cells after COVID-19. Which antigens these TCRs recognize remains unknown. Noted treatment: approximately nine-day PBMC culture with coronavirus spike peptide pools or control peptides (ViraFEST assay). Sequencing of the DNA from cultured CD4+ T cells was carried out with the Oncomine TCR Beta short-read assay. TCRdb recomputed calls from the PCR reads with MiXCR, one row per CDR3 protein. This table holds just over 20,000 distinct CDR3 sequences, under 75% found once. What was sequenced was CD4+ T cells from blood, cultured in vitro. Source of these receptors: a human donor who had recovered from COVID-19.

The chain has TRBV28 and TRBJ2-7; 8 nucleotides match TRBD2. This CDR3 spans 15 amino acids. Germline-derived CDR1 and CDR2 are MDHEN and SYDVKM. J lost 7 bases, V lost 8 bases, and 16 bases had no gene match. The CDR3 DNA sequence: TGTGCCAGCTTAAGTTCGGGGGGGGGTGATGAAGAGCAGTACTTC. This sequence encodes CASLSSGGGDEEQYF. Full variable domain (rest looked up from reference TRBV28 and TRBJ2-7): DVKVTQSSRYLVKRTGEKVFLECVQDMDHENMFWYRQDPGLGLRLIYFSYDVKMKEKGDIPEGYSVSREKKERFSLILESASTNQTSMYLCASLSSGGGDEEQYFGPGTRLTVT.

The chain recombines TRBV28 with TRBJ1-5; D is possibly TRBD1 (5 bases). This CDR3 contains 12 residues. Germline loops: CDR1 MDHEN, CDR2 SYDVKM. The V end lost 3 bases, the J end lost 7 bases, and 7 bases lay between the germline ends. The CDR3 nucleotides read TGTGCCAGCAGTTTGGAGGGGCAGCCCCAGCATTTT. Translated: CASSLEGQPQHF.

This sequence joins TRBV10-2 and TRBJ1-5; 8 positions agree with TRBD1. The V gene end was trimmed by 4 bases and the J gene end by 4 bases; junction bases not matched to a gene: 6. Germline V CDR1 and CDR2: WSHSY, SAAADI. The CDR3 runs 15 residues. CDR3 DNA: TGCGCCAGCAGTGGCTCGGACAGGGCGAATCAGCCCCAGCATTTT. Encoded protein: CASSGSDRANQPQHF.

The chain has TRBV6-5 and TRBJ2-1; perhaps D is TRBD1 or TRBD2 (5 bases each). CDR1 is MNHEY, CDR2 SVGAGI, per germline. V lost 1 base, J lost 9 bases, and 16 bases lay in between. The CDR3 has 15 amino acids. The CDR3 DNA reads TGTGCCAGCAGTTACTTGGAACTAGTCGACAGTGAGCAGTTCTTC. Translating it yields CASSYLELVDSEQFF.

The J gene is TRBJ1-2, the V gene TRBV20-1, with D possibly TRBD1 on 6 matching bases. Trimming took off 0 bases at V and 4 bases at J, with 12 bases between the two ends. There are 14 residues in the CDR3. Germline CDR1 reads DFQATT; CDR2 reads SNEGSKA (reference sequence). The CDR3 nucleotides are TGCAGTGCTAGAGACCCTAGGACAGTCTATGGCTACACCTTC. It encodes CSARDPRTVYGYTF.

As for this clonotype: A read error may account for a junction end that differs from germline. V gene TRBV6-2 or TRBV6-3 combines with J gene TRBJ1-5; 10 bases agree with TRBD1. There are 15 residues in the CDR3. CDR1 and CDR2 from the germline V gene are MNHEY and SVGEGT. The CDR3 reads CASSPLTGGNQPQHF. DNA of the CDR3: TGTGCCAGCAGCCCATTGACAGGGGGCAACCAGCCCCAGCATTTT.

The V call is TRBV19, the J call TRBJ2-1, with 10 bases matching TRBD2. Germline CDR1 LNHDA, CDR2 SQIVND (reference sequence). The V and J ends lost 0 bases and 3 bases, in that order; junction bases with no gene match: 8. The CDR3 length is 18 residues. The CDR3 DNA is TGTGCCAGTAGTATAGATCTCCCTAGCGGGAGTAACTACAATGAGCAGTTCTTC. Amino acids: CASSIDLPSGSNYNEQFF.

The chain joins TRBV18 to TRBJ2-7; no definite D call. The V gene's germline CDR1 is KGHSH and CDR2 LQKENI. V was shortened by 2 bases and J by 3 bases, with 14 bases between the two germline ends. This CDR3 has 15 residues. CDR3 sequence: CASSPKATQSYEQYF. As DNA, the CDR3 is TGTGCCAGCTCACCAAAGGCTACCCAGAGCTACGAGCAGTACTTC.

The chain joins TRBV6-5 to TRBJ2-6; D is uncertain. V shed 8 bases and J shed 0 bases, with 5 bases lying between them. Germline V gives CDR1 MNHEY, CDR2 SVGAGI. The CDR3 has 13 amino acids. CDR3 DNA sequence: TGTGCCAGCCGTTTCTCTGGGGCCAACGTCCTGACTTTC. Protein product: CASRFSGANVLTF.